This T cell receptor beta chain came from a study of response to subunit inactivated influenza vaccine. Study-wide points: The authors offered the suggestion that each seasonal influenza vaccination recruits few new T cells.

A word on this clonotype: As yet, its antigen is unknown. This may come from a read error, since a much larger clone is one base off.

TCRdb passed the RT-PCR reads through MiXCR, listing each CDR3 protein once. Of 650,000 to 800,000 distinct CDR3 sequences detected, around 13% appear once; the ten largest clones hold 6% to 7%. The source was PBMCs from blood, collected about 14 days before vaccination. This receptor was taken from a man between 45 and 60 years old who received an inactivated influenza vaccine.

The CDR3 is CSARRLTSGRAGEQFF. The CDR3 DNA is TGCAGTGCTAGGAGGTTAACTAGCGGGAGGGCCGGAGAGCAGTTCTTC. V is TRBV20-1 and J is TRBJ2-1, with 13 bases that match TRBD2. The CDR3 consists of 16 residues. The J segment lost 10 bases and the V segment lost 3 bases, leaving 12 bases of the junction unmatched. The germline V gene has CDR1 DFQATT and CDR2 SNEGSKA (reference sequence).